These 32 T cell receptor beta chains were all obtained from the same sample, sequenced in a study of blood T cell repertoires in COVID-19. Sequencing used immunoSEQ multiplex PCR; TCRdb keeps in-frame clones, though not all of them. Of about 260,000 clones in the sample, approximately 89% were seen once. The sample consisted of PBMCs or T cells enriched from blood (not recorded which). These receptors came from a man between 40 and 49 years old who had been exposed to COVID-19.

This chain connects TRBV5-6 to TRBJ1-4; D is possibly TRBD1 (5 bases). Per the germline V gene, CDR1 is SGHDT and CDR2 is YYEEEE. CDR3 length: 14 amino acids. Trimming cost V 2 bases and J 6 bases, with 11 bases left between them. The CDR3 reads CASSFSGGYEKLFF. CDR3 bases: TGTGCCAGCAGCTTCTCGGGGGGATATGAAAAACTGTTTTTT.

This clone was picked up one time. V and J are TRBV24-1 and TRBJ2-2; tentatively, D is TRBD1 (6 bases). V was cut by 9 bases and J by 0 bases, with 13 bases left in between. Germline lookup yields CDR1 KGHDR and CDR2 SFDVKD. There are 15 residues in the CDR3. In nucleotides, the CDR3 is TGTGCCACCGGGAACAGGGTCACGAACACCGGGGAGCTGTTTTTT. This sequence encodes CATGNRVTNTGELFF.

The rearrangement links TRBV5-6 to TRBJ2-7; TRBD2 matches 11 bases. Looked up from germline, CDR1 is SGHDT and CDR2 is YYEEEE. There are 16 residues in the CDR3. The V and J ends lost 3 bases and 1 base, in that order; junction bases with no gene match: 6. CDR3 coding DNA: TGTGCCAGCAGCTCGGCTAGCGGGAGGAGATCCTACGAGCAGTACTTC. As protein: CASSSASGRRSYEQYF.

This chain joins TRBV5-4 and TRBJ2-6; D is perhaps TRBD1 (6 bases). The CDR3 runs to 15 residues. V lost 0 bases and J 4 bases, leaving 8 bases between the germline ends. The germline V gene encodes CDR1 SGHNT and CDR2 YYREEE (reference sequence). The CDR3: CASSLGGLGANVLTF. The CDR3 DNA reads as TGTGCCAGCAGCTTGGGGGGGCTGGGGGCCAACGTCCTGACTTTC.

This chain uses TRBV19 with TRBJ2-5; a weak D match, TRBD1 (6 bases). The CDR3 is 14 residues long. The ends were cut back, 3 bases at V and 5 bases at J, with 13 bases in the middle. CDR1 LNHDA and CDR2 SQIVND come from the germline V gene (reference sequence). CDR3 in amino acids: CASSIFWQGETQYF. The CDR3 DNA reads as TGTGCCAGTAGTATTTTTTGGCAGGGGGAGACCCAGTACTTC.

This clone was counted a single time. The J gene is TRBJ2-2, the V gene TRBV27, with D tentatively TRBD1 (5 bases). CDR3 size: 14 residues. Deletions cut 3 bases from V and 7 bases from J, with 12 bases between. Germline-derived CDR1 and CDR2 are MNHEY and SMNVEV (reference sequence). The CDR3 here is CASSLTAYLGELFF. The CDR3 DNA is TGTGCCAGCAGTTTGACAGCATATCTCGGGGAGCTGTTTTTT.

This chain joins TRBV19 and TRBJ1-6; the D is unclear. Germline CDR1 and CDR2: LNHDA and SQIVND (reference sequence). The CDR3 extends over 15 amino acids. V lost 5 bases and J 10 bases, leaving 18 bases between the germline ends. The CDR3 region has the DNA TGTGCCAGTAGTCCATCCTGGAGAGAGGAGTCACCCCTCCACTTT. The encoded protein is CASSPSWREESPLHF. Based on the CDR3 plus reference TRBV19 and TRBJ1-6, the full variable domain is DGGITQSPKYLFRKEGQNVTLSCEQNLNHDAMYWYRQDPGQGLRLIYYSQIVNDFQKGDIAEGYSVSREKKESFPLTVTSAQKNPTAFYLCASSPSWREESPLHFGNGTRLTVT.

V gene TRBV19 combines with J gene TRBJ2-7; 12 bases align to TRBD2. V shed 5 bases and J 6 bases; nucleotides not matched to a gene: 8. The CDR3 is made up of 15 amino acids. CDR1 is LNHDA, CDR2 SQIVND, per germline (reference sequence). This CDR3 reads CASSLGLAGISEQYF. CDR3 in DNA: TGTGCCAGTAGTTTAGGACTAGCGGGAATAAGCGAGCAGTACTTC. The full variable domain, its missing parts supplied by reference TRBV19 and TRBJ2-7, is DGGITQSPKYLFRKEGQNVTLSCEQNLNHDAMYWYRQDPGQGLRLIYYSQIVNDFQKGDIAEGYSVSREKKESFPLTVTSAQKNPTAFYLCASSLGLAGISEQYFGPGTRLTVT.

The chain recombines TRBV6-1 with TRBJ2-1; TRBD1 agrees at 7 bases. Unmatched junction bases numbered 8, after V lost 2 bases and J lost 1 base. The CDR3 covers 17 residues. Germline V gene lookup returns CDR1 MNHNS and CDR2 SASEGT. As DNA, the CDR3 is TGTGCCAGCAGTGAAAATAGAGGGGGCGCTTCCTACAATGAGCAGTTCTTC. As protein: CASSENRGGASYNEQFF.

The chain carries TRBV30 and TRBJ2-3; 11 bases are a match to TRBD1. This CDR3 has 13 residues. The germline V gene encodes CDR1 GTSNPN and CDR2 SVGIG (reference sequence). V lost 7 bases and J lost 4; bases outside the gene matches: 4. The CDR3 loop is CALGQGASDTQYF. CDR3 in DNA: TGTGCCTTAGGACAGGGGGCGTCAGATACGCAGTATTTT.

The chain links TRBV2 to TRBJ2-7; TRBD1 is a possible D gene (5 bases). This CDR3 is built from 13 residues. Germline V gives CDR1 SNHLY, CDR2 FYNNEI. Trimming took off 6 bases at V and 5 bases at J, with 14 bases between the two ends. The CDR3, as DNA: TGTGCCAGCAGGGCGACTCAAGGGGACGAGCAGTACTTC. Translated, it gives CASRATQGDEQYF.

The V gene is TRBV28, the J gene TRBJ1-2; possibly TRBD1 for D (5 bases). This CDR3 comprises 13 residues. V was clipped by 3 bases and J by 4 bases, with 9 bases between them. Germline V gene data show CDR1 as MDHEN and CDR2 as SYDVKM. The CDR3: CASSLGGAYGYTF. Here the CDR3 DNA reads TGTGCCAGCAGTTTGGGCGGGGCCTATGGCTACACCTTC.

This clone has only one observation. The chain recombines TRBV7-3 with TRBJ1-2; TRBD1 matches at 7 bases. The CDR3 consists of 13 residues. V lost 8 bases to trimming and J lost 8 bases; unmatched junction nucleotides: 11. CDR1 is SGHTA, CDR2 FQGTGA, per germline. The CDR3 loop reads CASQLNQGEGYTF. The CDR3 DNA follows: TGTGCCAGCCAGCTTAATCAGGGGGAAGGCTACACCTTC. The complete variable domain, with remaining parts taken from reference TRBV7-3 and TRBJ1-2, reads GAGVSQTPSNKVTEKGKYVELRCDPISGHTALYWYRQSLGQGPEFLIYFQGTGAADDSGLPNDRFFAVRPEGSVSTLKIQRTERGDSAVYLCASQLNQGEGYTFGSGTRLTVV.

The J gene is TRBJ1-4, the V gene TRBV18, with D perhaps TRBD1 (5 bases). This CDR3 has 16 residues. Germline CDR1 reads KGHSH; CDR2 reads LQKENI. The V end was cut by 0 bases, the J end by 7 bases, with 15 bases between. The CDR3 region is CASSPPSTRDGEKLFF. Here the CDR3 DNA reads TGTGCCAGCTCACCACCGTCAACCAGGGATGGTGAAAAACTGTTTTTT.

This chain joins TRBV5-6 and TRBJ1-2; 7 nucleotides agree with TRBD1. The trim removed 0 bases at V and 4 bases at J, leaving 3 bases unmatched. Germline CDR1 is SGHDT and CDR2 is YYEEEE. The CDR3 has 14 residues. The CDR3 sequence is CASSLGPGGYGYTF. Here the CDR3 DNA reads TGTGCCAGCAGCTTGGGCCCAGGGGGCTATGGCTACACCTTC. The variable domain in full, with the rest retrieved from reference TRBV5-6 and TRBJ1-2, is DAGVTQSPTHLIKTRGQQVTLRCSPKSGHDTVSWYQQALGQGPQFIFQYYEEEERQRGNFPDRFSGHQFPNYSSELNVNALLLGDSALYLCASSLGPGGYGYTFGSGTRLTVV.

The chain carries TRBV7-9 and TRBJ2-3; tentatively, D is TRBD2 (6 bases). Trimming removed 5 bases from V and 2 bases from J, with 11 bases in between. The germline V gene encodes CDR1 SEHNR and CDR2 FQNEAQ (reference sequence). This CDR3 region has 14 residues. CDR3 DNA sequence: TGTGCCAGCAGCCCCGGGACTCACACAGATACGCAGTATTTT. It is translated as CASSPGTHTDTQYF.

The rearrangement joins TRBV7-3 to TRBJ2-1; D is unresolved. CDR3 length: 13 amino acids. Germline loops: CDR1 SGHTA, CDR2 FQGTGA. The V end lost 8 bases, the J end lost 1 base, and 9 bases lay between the germline ends. CDR3 coding DNA: TGTGCCAGCTCGAGACAATCCTACAATGAGCAGTTCTTC. Protein product: CASSRQSYNEQFF.

The CDR3 nucleotides are TGTGCCAGCTCTCCCTTCGACTCCTACTTCTCACAAGAGACCCAGTACTTC. Residues: CASSPFDSYFSQETQYF. This chain connects TRBV18 to TRBJ2-5; D is ambiguous. Trimming took 6 bases from V and 2 from J, leaving 22 bases between them. The length of the CDR3 is 17 residues. Germline V gives CDR1 KGHSH, CDR2 LQKENI.

The chain carries TRBV6-5 and TRBJ2-1; 10 nucleotides match TRBD1. This CDR3 contains 16 residues. Looked up from germline, CDR1 is MNHEY and CDR2 is SVGAGI. The junction had 6 bases not matched to a gene; V was cut back by 2 bases and J by 5 bases. The CDR3 loop is CASSYIPGQGNNEQFF. The CDR3 coding sequence is TGTGCCAGCAGTTACATTCCGGGACAGGGGAACAATGAGCAGTTCTTC.

The J gene is TRBJ2-3, the V gene TRBV24-1; possibly TRBD1 for D (5 bases). In germline, CDR1 is KGHDR, CDR2 SFDVKD. V was cut by 3 bases and J by 6 bases, with 15 bases left in between. The CDR3 is 15 residues long. The CDR3 bases are TGTGCCACCAGTGATGACACAAGGGGAAGGGATACGCAGTATTTT. As protein: CATSDDTRGRDTQYF.

CDR3 residues: CASSSTGTGVLTGNTIYF. CDR3 bases: TGTGCCAGCAGCTCCACCGGGACAGGGGTTCTGACTGGAAACACCATATATTTT. V usage is TRBV7-2 and J usage is TRBJ1-3; the match to TRBD1 covers 10 bases. The V gene end was trimmed by 4 bases and the J gene end by 2 bases; junction bases not matched to a gene: 11. Germline V CDR1 and CDR2: SGHTA, FQGNSA. The CDR3 length is 18 residues.

This clone was counted between two and nine times. V gene TRBV12-3 or TRBV12-4 combines with J gene TRBJ1-2; no clear D gene. This CDR3 region has 13 residues. The V end lost 6 bases, the J end lost 6 bases, and 14 bases lay between the germline ends. This chain's CDR3 is CASSKREPDGYTF. The CDR3 DNA is TGTGCCAGCAGCAAACGGGAGCCGGATGGCTACACCTTC.

The V call is TRBV18, the J call TRBJ1-2; 9 nucleotides agree with TRBD1. Germline V gene data show CDR1 as KGHSH and CDR2 as LQKENI. V lost 3 bases and J lost 3; bases outside the gene matches: 5. This CDR3 contains 15 residues. The CDR3 loop is CASSPRTGEHYGYTF. DNA of the CDR3: TGTGCCAGCTCACCCCGGACAGGGGAGCACTATGGCTACACCTTC.

V and J are TRBV9 and TRBJ2-2; 10 nucleotides agree with TRBD1. The germline V gene has CDR1 SGDLS and CDR2 YYNGEE. The CDR3 has 16 amino acids. V trimming: 4 bases; J trimming: 5 bases; junction bases outside the gene matches: 8. In DNA form, the CDR3 reads TGTGCCAGCAGCCACCCCGGACAGGGGGGTACCGGGGAGCTGTTTTTT. This translates into CASSHPGQGGTGELFF.

The gene calls are TRBV10-3 and TRBJ2-5; 9 bases align to TRBD1. The length of the CDR3 is 13 residues. The V gene end was trimmed by 7 bases and the J gene end by 2 bases; junction bases not matched to a gene: 2. Germline lookup yields CDR1 ENHRY and CDR2 SYGVKD. The CDR3 coding sequence is TGTGCCATCAAAGACAGGGGGCAAGAGACCCAGTACTTC. This translates into CAIKDRGQETQYF.

CDR3 protein: CASSQSGQGAGGYTF. The DNA for the CDR3 is TGTGCCAGCAGCCAATCAGGACAGGGGGCGGGTGGCTACACCTTC. This chain uses TRBV3-1 (or the pseudogene TRBV3-2) with TRBJ1-2; 11 bases are shared with TRBD1. Looked up from germline, CDR1 is LGHDT and CDR2 is YNNKEL (reference sequence). The CDR3 totals 15 residues. V gave up 2 bases and J gave up 7 bases; unmatched junction bases: 6.

This chain uses TRBV28 with TRBJ2-5; D gene ambiguous. The V gene lost 3 bases and the J gene lost 5 bases, with 13 bases spanning the gap. From germline, CDR1 is MDHEN and CDR2 SYDVKM. The CDR3 sequence is 14 residues long. This CDR3 is CASSFFVGRETQYF. For the CDR3, the DNA is TGTGCCAGCAGTTTTTTTGTCGGTCGGGAGACCCAGTACTTC.

The chain carries TRBV7-9 and TRBJ2-3; TRBD2 agrees at 11 bases. The V gene end was trimmed by 1 base and the J gene end by 4 bases; junction bases not matched to a gene: 4. The CDR3 spans 16 residues. Germline lookup yields CDR1 SEHNR and CDR2 FQNEAQ (reference sequence). For the CDR3, the DNA is TGTGCCAGCAGCTTAGAACTAGCGGGAGTGGCAGATACGCAGTATTTT. It encodes CASSLELAGVADTQYF. The full variable domain, with the rest looked up from reference TRBV7-9 and TRBJ2-3, is DTGVSQNPRHKITKRGQNVTFRCDPISEHNRLYWYRQTLGQGPEFLTYFQNEAQLEKSRLLSDRFSAERPKGSFSTLEIQRTEQGDSAMYLCASSLELAGVADTQYFGPGTRLTVL.

The CDR3 sequence: CASRRGLEKLFF. CDR3 nucleotides: TGTGCCAGCAGAAGGGGCCTCGAAAAACTGTTTTTT. The chain joins TRBV27 to TRBJ1-4; tentative D call: TRBD1 (5 bases). The V gene's germline CDR1 is MNHEY and CDR2 SMNVEV (reference sequence). The CDR3 consists of 12 residues. Trimming cost V 6 bases and J 8 bases, with 10 bases left between them. The variable domain in full, completed from reference TRBV27 and TRBJ1-4, reads EAQVTQNPRYLITVTGKKLTVTCSQNMNHEYMSWYRQDPGLGLRQIYYSMNVEVTDKGDVPEGYKVSRKEKRNFPLILESPSPNQTSLYFCASRRGLEKLFFGSGTQLSVL.

The V and J genes are TRBV29-1 and TRBJ1-1; 10 bases map to TRBD1. V shed 2 bases, J shed 7 bases, and the junction held 7 bases outside the gene matches. The CDR3 contains 14 residues. Germline V gene data show CDR1 as SQVTM and CDR2 as ANQGSEA. CDR3 coding DNA: TGCAGCGTTGAATACGGACAGGGGGTCGGTGAAGCTTTCTTT. Its translation: CSVEYGQGVGEAFF. The full variable domain, in which reference TRBV29-1 and TRBJ1-1 provide the parts outside the CDR3, is SAVISQKPSRDICQRGTSLTIQCQVDSQVTMMFWYRQQPGQSLTLIATANQGSEATYESGFVIDKFPISRPNLTFSTLTVSNMSPEDSSIYLCSVEYGQGVGEAFFGQGTRLTVV.

CDR3 sequence reads: CASRTHSRSGPSQETQYF. CDR3 in DNA: TGTGCCAGCAGGACCCACAGCCGTAGCGGGCCCTCCCAAGAGACCCAGTACTTC. The chain carries TRBV7-3 and TRBJ2-5; 7 nucleotides agree with TRBD2. The ends lost 6 bases at V and 1 base at J; junction bases unmatched: 17. Germline CDR1 SGHTA, CDR2 FQGTGA. The CDR3 loop spans 18 amino acids.

The rearrangement uses TRBV7-6 and TRBJ1-4; 9 nucleotides agree with TRBD1. CDR1 and CDR2 from the germline V gene are SGHVS and FNYEAQ. The ends lost 5 bases at V and 7 bases at J; junction bases unmatched: 5. The CDR3 contains 14 residues. The CDR3 coding sequence is TGTGCCAGCAGCGCACAGGGGGCGGGTGAAAAACTGTTTTTT. Protein product: CASSAQGAGEKLFF.